This entry lists 8 T cell receptor beta chains sequenced from one sample in a study of T cell changes during pregnancy in multiple sclerosis. TCRdb keeps only in-frame clones here, not all; method: immunoSEQ multiplex PCR. The sample contains 45,000 to 60,000 clones, under 95% of which appear only once. The specimen comprised CD8+ T cells from peripheral blood mononuclear cells, sampled before pregnancy. All receptors come from a female donor with multiple sclerosis, enrolled in a pregnancy study.

The rearrangement uses TRBV2 and TRBJ2-5; 8 nucleotides align to TRBD2. Germline CDR1 SNHLY, CDR2 FYNNEI. Germline trimming cut 0 bases from V and 0 bases from J; bases unmatched to any gene: 6. This CDR3 has 17 residues. The chain's CDR3 is CASSEATPSGYQETQYF. CDR3 DNA: TGTGCCAGCAGTGAAGCTACCCCTAGCGGGTACCAAGAGACCCAGTACTTC.

V is TRBV19 and J is TRBJ1-2; D is unclear. The CDR3 extends over 12 amino acids. The germline V gene has CDR1 LNHDA and CDR2 SQIVND (reference sequence). Trimming took 10 bases from V and 8 from J, leaving 17 bases between them. The CDR3 region has the DNA TGTGCCACAGATGGTCCACCACCAGGCTACACCTTC. This codes for CATDGPPPGYTF.

This clone showed up many times. The chain couples TRBV15 to TRBJ2-3, with 8 bases identical to TRBD1. Unmatched junction bases numbered 7, after V lost 5 bases and J lost 3 bases. The CDR3 covers 15 residues. CDR1 is LNHNV and CDR2 is YYDKDF in the germline V gene (reference sequence). CDR3 sequence: CATSGGQGTTDTQYF. CDR3 nucleotide sequence: TGTGCCACCAGCGGCGGACAGGGTACAACAGATACGCAGTATTTT. Drawing the rest from reference TRBV15 and TRBJ2-3, the complete variable domain is DAMVIQNPRYQVTQFGKPVTLSCSQTLNHNVMYWYQQKSSQAPKLLFHYYDKDFNNEADTPDNFQSRRPNTSFCFLDIRSPGLGDTAMYLCATSGGQGTTDTQYFGPGTRLTVL.

The chain is built from TRBV19 and TRBJ1-1; maybe TRBD1 (5 bases). V lost 5 bases and J lost 1, with 11 bases in between. The germline CDR1 and CDR2 sequences are LNHDA and SQIVND (reference sequence). This CDR3 spans 14 amino acids. CDR3 DNA: TGTGCCAGTAGTCTGCGGGACCCGAACACTGAAGCTTTCTTT. Its protein is CASSLRDPNTEAFF.

V is TRBV4-1 and J is TRBJ2-2; TRBD2 matches 7 bases. CDR3 length: 16 amino acids. J was trimmed by 2 bases and V by 2 bases; bases with no gene match: 5. Germline V gene lookup returns CDR1 MGHRA and CDR2 YSYEKL. CDR3 region: CASSQTGLQNTGELFF. CDR3 DNA: TGCGCCAGCAGCCAAACGGGACTACAAAACACCGGGGAGCTGTTTTTT.

The rearrangement links TRBV7-9 to TRBJ2-6; TRBD1 matches at 8 bases. Germline V gene sequence: CDR1 SEHNR, CDR2 FQNEAQ (reference sequence). Germline trimming cut 5 bases from V and 3 bases from J; bases unmatched to any gene: 6. CDR3 length: 16 amino acids. The CDR3 spells CASSPTGAGGANVLTF. The CDR3, as DNA: TGTGCCAGCAGCCCGACAGGGGCGGGTGGGGCCAACGTCCTGACTTTC.

The gene calls are TRBV5-1 and TRBJ1-2; D not resolved. The CDR3 has 11 residues. Germline V lookup: CDR1 SGHRS, CDR2 YFSETQ. Trimming pared 0 bases from V and 8 bases from J, leaving 5 bases between. The CDR3 DNA sequence: TGCGCCAGCAGCTTGGGCGGAGGCTACACCTTC. As protein: CASSLGGGYTF. The entire variable domain, with the rest obtained from reference TRBV5-1 and TRBJ1-2, is as follows: KAGVTQTPRYLIKTRGQQVTLSCSPISGHRSVSWYQQTPGQGLQFLFEYFSETQRNKGNFPGRFSGRQFSNSRSEMNVSTLELGDSALYLCASSLGGGYTFGSGTRLTVV.

This clone was seen more than once but under ten times. CDR3 sequence: CASSQDPLSSQGSTEAFF. The CDR3 DNA reads TGTGCCAGCAGCCAAGATCCTCTATCTTCCCAGGGGAGCACTGAAGCTTTCTTT. The V and J genes are TRBV4-2 and TRBJ1-1; D might be TRBD1 (6 bases). Per germline, CDR1 LGHNA and CDR2 YNFKEQ. This CDR3 comprises 18 residues. Trimming removed 0 bases from V and 4 bases from J, with 21 bases in between.